This T cell receptor (beta chain) stems from a study of Tregs in tolerant kidney transplant recipients. Whole-study results and caveats: Biological reproducibility was not directly addressed in this study. Donor-specific Treg expansion exceeded global Treg expansion in tolerant patients, suggesting antigen drive.

TCRdb's copy holds only in-frame clones and misses some; the assay was immunoSEQ multiplex PCR. This sample's table reports 48,000 or so clones. Note on this clone: Its target is not known. The read is 3 residues too short to cover the CDR3 end, so that end is filled in from the germline J gene.

Trimming stripped 6 bases from V and 3 bases from J, with 9 bases between. The CDR3 is made up of 11 amino acids. The germline V gene has CDR1 DFQATT and CDR2 SNEGSKA (reference sequence). This sequence originates from a human donor who received a combined kidney and bone marrow transplant. The chain uses TRBV20-1 and TRBJ2-7; D is ambiguous. The sample consisted of CD4+ T cells from blood, taken before the transplant. The CDR3 loop is CSATDLYEQYF. The covered CDR3 bases are TGCAGTGCGACTGACCTCTACGAG.